This T cell receptor (beta chain) is drawn from a study of T-cell reconstitution after alpha-beta-depleted transplantation in children. V trimming: 7 bases; J trimming: 2 bases; junction bases outside the gene matches: 15. CDR3 length: 17 residues. The V gene's germline CDR1 is MGHDK and CDR2 SYGVNS. Unique molecular identifiers were built into the TCRbeta library. Each CDR3 protein is one row after TCRdb ran MiXCR on the PCR reads. The sample holds approximately 400,000 distinct CDR3 sequences; about a tenth are singletons and the top ten take roughly 5.5%. The J gene is TRBJ2-3, the V gene TRBV25-1; 7 bases match TRBD2. This material consisted of PBMCs from the stem cell graft donor, taken from the stem cell graft. This TCR derives from a human donor who donated a stem cell graft to a child with acute myeloid leukemia. The CDR3 here is CASTAGRSSFSTDTQYF. Here the CDR3 DNA reads TGTGCCAGCACAGCGGGAAGGTCCTCCTTTTCCACAGATACGCAGTATTTT.